This passage covers 12 T cell receptor beta chains from one sample sequenced in a study of shared clonotypes between healthy human individuals. Measured with immunoSEQ multiplex PCR; TCRdb has only the in-frame clones, and not every one. The table has 950,000 to 1,300,000 clones, about 80% seen once. The specimen was memory CD4+ T cells sorted from blood. Subset given: CD45RA-negative fraction. Every receptor here comes from a man in his late teens or twenties in good health.

The J gene is TRBJ2-6, the V gene TRBV4-1; D is unclear. Germline V lookup: CDR1 MGHRA, CDR2 YSYEKL. Trimming stripped 7 bases from V and 0 bases from J, with 16 bases between. The CDR3 consists of 17 residues. The CDR3 sequence is CASTPSADDSGANVLTF. The CDR3 nucleotides read TGCGCCAGCACCCCAAGCGCTGACGACTCTGGGGCCAACGTCCTGACTTTC.

The J gene is TRBJ1-4, the V gene TRBV6-1; possible D gene TRBD1, 5 bases. The CDR3 is made up of 16 amino acids. Trimming left V 2 bases short and J 0 bases short, with 10 bases between. The germline CDR1 and CDR2 sequences are MNHNS and SASEGT. The CDR3 is CASSEPRGPTNEKLFF. In DNA form, the CDR3 reads TGTGCCAGCAGTGAACCTCGGGGCCCAACTAATGAAAAACTGTTTTTT.

The rearrangement joins TRBV2 to TRBJ1-3; 9 nucleotides agree with TRBD1. Trimming cost V 6 bases and J 1 base; bases outside gene matches: 1. CDR3 length: 14 residues. Germline assignment: CDR1 SNHLY and CDR2 FYNNEI. CDR3 in DNA: TGTGCCAGCAGGGGGACAGGGTCTGGAAACACCATATATTTT. Translation gives CASRGTGSGNTIYF.

The gene calls are TRBV2 and TRBJ2-1, with 11 bases aligning to TRBD2. This CDR3 has 15 amino acids. Trimming at V came to 6 bases and at J to 7 bases, leaving 8 bases not matched to a gene. CDR1 SNHLY and CDR2 FYNNEI come from the germline V gene. The CDR3 protein is CASSPTSGSGNEQFF. The CDR3 region has the DNA TGTGCCAGCAGCCCTACTAGCGGGAGTGGAAATGAGCAGTTCTTC.

V is TRBV2 and J is TRBJ2-7, with D unresolved. V was cut by 5 bases and J by 1 base, with 12 bases left in between. The CDR3 has 14 amino acids. Germline V gene sequence: CDR1 SNHLY, CDR2 FYNNEI. The DNA of the CDR3 is TGTGCCAGCAGTTCAAAGGGATTTTCCTACGAGCAGTACTTC. Its translation: CASSSKGFSYEQYF. Full variable domain (missing parts from reference TRBV2 and TRBJ2-7): EPEVTQTPSHQVTQMGQEVILRCVPISNHLYFYWYRQILGQKVEFLVSFYNNEISEKSEIFDDQFSVERPDGSNFTLKIRSTKLEDSAMYFCASSSKGFSYEQYFGPGTRLTVT.

The V gene is TRBV11-2, the J gene TRBJ1-3; D remains unclear. V was pared by 6 bases and J by 0 bases, with 9 bases between. The CDR3 has 14 amino acids. In germline, CDR1 is SGHAT, CDR2 FQNNGV. CDR3 DNA: TGTGCCAGCAGTAACAGAAGCTCTGGAAACACCATATATTTT. Translated, it gives CASSNRSSGNTIYF. The complete variable domain, with remaining parts taken from reference TRBV11-2 and TRBJ1-3, reads EAGVAQSPRYKIIEKRQSVAFWCNPISGHATLYWYQQILGQGPKLLIQFQNNGVVDDSQLPKDRFSAERLKGVDSTLKIQPAKLEDSAVYLCASSNRSSGNTIYFGEGSWLTVV.

The chain recombines TRBV20-1 with TRBJ2-3; TRBD2 matches at 7 bases. This CDR3 comprises 11 residues. From germline, CDR1 is DFQATT and CDR2 SNEGSKA (reference sequence). V lost 8 bases to trimming and J lost 1 base; unmatched junction nucleotides: 0. CDR3 sequence (DNA): TGCAGTCGGGGGGGCACAGATACGCAGTATTTT. The encoded protein is CSRGGTDTQYF.

The chain joins TRBV6-5 to TRBJ2-4; a weak D match, TRBD1 (6 bases). Looked up from germline, CDR1 is MNHEY and CDR2 is SVGAGI. V dropped 4 bases and J dropped 3 bases, with 16 bases sitting between them. The CDR3 has 16 amino acids. The CDR3 sequence is CASSSWGQGGKNIQYF. CDR3 DNA: TGTGCCAGCAGTTCCTGGGGACAAGGGGGCAAAAACATTCAGTACTTC.

This clone was seen repeatedly, ten times or more. The genes are TRBV7-6 and TRBJ1-3, with D uncertain. Germline V lookup: CDR1 SGHVS, CDR2 FNYEAQ. The CDR3 is 15 amino acids. Trimming pared 1 base from V and 6 bases from J, leaving 13 bases between. The CDR3 DNA follows: TGTGCCAGCAGCTTAGAGGGTACTCGGGAAAACACCATATATTTT. Translated, it gives CASSLEGTRENTIYF.

The chain joins TRBV28 to TRBJ1-6; D uncertain. Germline CDR1 reads MDHEN; CDR2 reads SYDVKM. This CDR3 has 16 amino acids. Trimming removed 3 bases at V and 0 bases at J, with 9 bases between. This CDR3 reads CASSFLGSSYNSPLHF. For the CDR3, the DNA is TGTGCCAGCAGTTTTTTAGGGAGCTCCTATAATTCACCCCTCCACTTT.

This rearrangement joins TRBV7-9 to TRBJ2-3; tentatively, D is TRBD2 (6 bases). Germline V gene data show CDR1 as SEHNR and CDR2 as FQNEAQ (reference sequence). CDR3 size: 15 residues. Trimming left V 5 bases short and J 2 bases short, with 14 bases between. CDR3 protein: CASSRPGVSTDTQYF. As DNA, the CDR3 is TGTGCCAGCAGCCGACCGGGAGTTTCCACAGATACGCAGTATTTT.

About this clone itself: Other DNA sequences in this sample translate to the same CDR3. The rearrangement joins TRBV6-5 to TRBJ1-1, with D perhaps TRBD1 (6 bases). V was pared by 6 bases and J by 4 bases, with 9 bases between. The CDR3 consists of 12 residues. Germline V lookup: CDR1 MNHEY, CDR2 SVGAGI. The CDR3 here is CASRRGGTEAFF. DNA for the CDR3: TGTGCCAGCAGACGAGGGGGCACTGAAGCTTTCTTT.